Each of the 14 T cell receptor beta chains below was sequenced from the same sample in a study of blood T cell repertoires in COVID-19. Generated by immunoSEQ multiplex PCR, the TCRdb table keeps only in-frame clones and is missing some. Of about 310,000 clones listed, approximately 89% are singletons. What was sequenced was peripheral blood. All receptors come from a woman aged 50 to 65 who had recovered from COVID-19.

The chain joins TRBV5-1 to TRBJ2-1; TRBD2 agrees at 9 bases. With 4 bases clipped from V and 4 bases from J, the junction kept 9 bases outside the gene matches. This CDR3 spans 16 amino acids. The germline V gene has CDR1 SGHRS and CDR2 YFSETQ. For the CDR3, the DNA is TGCGCCAGCAGCCTATCTGGCGGGGGGGCGTACAATGAGCAGTTCTTC. This gives the protein CASSLSGGGAYNEQFF.

This chain connects TRBV5-6 to TRBJ1-6; D is possibly TRBD1 (5 bases). The CDR3 totals 14 residues. The ends were cut back, 1 base at V and 10 bases at J, with 12 bases in the middle. Germline V gene lookup returns CDR1 SGHDT and CDR2 YYEEEE. The CDR3 is CASSLSAAGSPLHF. The CDR3, as DNA: TGTGCCAGCAGCTTGTCGGCGGCAGGGTCACCCCTCCACTTT. Supplemented by reference TRBV5-6 and TRBJ1-6, the full variable domain reads DAGVTQSPTHLIKTRGQQVTLRCSPKSGHDTVSWYQQALGQGPQFIFQYYEEEERQRGNFPDRFSGHQFPNYSSELNVNALLLGDSALYLCASSLSAAGSPLHFGNGTRLTVT.

The V gene is TRBV3-1 (or the pseudogene TRBV3-2), the J gene TRBJ2-2; 10 bases are a match to TRBD1. This CDR3 has 14 residues. Trimming cost V 6 bases and J 5 bases; bases outside gene matches: 3. Germline V gives CDR1 LGHDT, CDR2 YNNKEL (reference sequence). The CDR3 bases are TGTGCCAGCAGACCGGGACAGGGGACCGGGGAGCTGTTTTTT. Amino acids: CASRPGQGTGELFF.

J is TRBJ2-2 and V is TRBV28; 8 positions agree with TRBD1. The CDR3 has 17 amino acids. V was clipped by 5 bases and J by 3 bases; unmatched bases: 11. Germline V gives CDR1 MDHEN, CDR2 SYDVKM. The CDR3 here is CASSPYSGGAYTGELFF. CDR3 DNA sequence: TGTGCCAGCAGTCCCTACTCAGGGGGCGCTTACACCGGGGAGCTGTTTTTT.

The chain recombines TRBV29-1 with TRBJ1-2; D may be TRBD1 (6 bases). Trimming removed 6 bases from V and 0 bases from J, with 11 bases in between. Germline lookup yields CDR1 SQVTM and CDR2 ANQGSEA. The CDR3 length is 13 residues. The CDR3 sequence: CSVRTGTNYGYTF. CDR3 in DNA: TGCAGCGTGCGAACAGGGACTAACTATGGCTACACCTTC.

J is TRBJ1-5 and V is TRBV7-2; D perhaps matches TRBD1 (5 bases). V was pared by 5 bases and J by 1 base, with 15 bases between. From germline, CDR1 is SGHTA and CDR2 FQGNSA. The CDR3 runs 16 residues. CDR3 DNA: TGTGCCAGCAGCACCCAAGCGGGGGAAAGCAATCAGCCCCAGCATTTT. Amino acid sequence: CASSTQAGESNQPQHF.

This chain uses TRBV7-2 with TRBJ1-4; tentative D call: TRBD1 (6 bases). Trimming left V 4 bases short and J 5 bases short, with 11 bases between. CDR3 length equals 14 residues. Germline CDR1 reads SGHTA; CDR2 reads FQGNSA. The chain's CDR3 is CASSSMTGNEKLFF. The DNA for the CDR3 is TGTGCCAGCAGCTCCATGACAGGAAATGAAAAACTGTTTTTT.

The chain links TRBV7-9 to TRBJ1-1; TRBD1 agrees at 7 bases. This CDR3 region has 13 residues. The V segment lost 1 base and the J segment 6 bases; nucleotides outside the gene matches: 2. CDR1 and CDR2 from the germline V gene are SEHNR and FQNEAQ (reference sequence). The CDR3 here is CASSLVQGAEAFF. The CDR3, as DNA: TGTGCCAGCAGCTTAGTGCAGGGGGCTGAAGCTTTCTTT. Combining the CDR3 with reference TRBV7-9 and TRBJ1-1 gives the whole variable domain DTGVSQNPRHKITKRGQNVTFRCDPISEHNRLYWYRQTLGQGPEFLTYFQNEAQLEKSRLLSDRFSAERPKGSFSTLEIQRTEQGDSAMYLCASSLVQGAEAFFGQGTRLTVV.

This clone was recorded only once. The V call is TRBV28, the J call TRBJ1-2; possible D gene TRBD1, 6 bases. V shed 3 bases and J shed 7 bases, with 12 bases lying between them. This CDR3 spans 13 amino acids. Per germline, CDR1 MDHEN and CDR2 SYDVKM. The CDR3 region is CASSLGGASGYTF. CDR3 sequence (DNA): TGTGCCAGCAGTTTGGGGGGGGCCAGTGGCTACACCTTC.

The gene calls are TRBV4-3 and TRBJ2-5, with D maybe TRBD2 (5 bases). The CDR3 runs to 16 residues. From germline, CDR1 is LGHNA and CDR2 YSLEER. V gave up 0 bases and J gave up 5 bases, with 16 bases separating them. CDR3 sequence (DNA): TGCGCCAGCAGCCAAGATTTCGGCCCGTCGGGGGAGACCCAGTACTTC. Amino acids: CASSQDFGPSGETQYF.

The chain recombines TRBV20-1 with TRBJ1-5, with D hard to call. CDR3 length: 15 amino acids. Deletions cut 3 bases from V and 0 bases from J, with 12 bases between. CDR1 is DFQATT, CDR2 SNEGSKA, per germline (reference sequence). The CDR3 protein is CSASQRRYSNQPQHF. CDR3 sequence (DNA): TGCAGTGCTAGTCAACGCAGGTATAGCAATCAGCCCCAGCATTTT.

The chain recombines TRBV18 with TRBJ1-1, with D tentatively TRBD1 (6 bases). The CDR3 has 15 amino acids. The ends were cut back, 1 base at V and 7 bases at J, with 16 bases in the middle. Germline CDR1 KGHSH, CDR2 LQKENI. Here the CDR3 reads CASSPRVGQTGEAFF. CDR3 in DNA: TGTGCCAGCTCACCACGGGTCGGACAGACGGGTGAAGCTTTCTTT. Supplemented by reference TRBV18 and TRBJ1-1, the full variable domain reads NAGVMQNPRHLVRRRGQEARLRCSPMKGHSHVYWYRQLPEEGLKFMVYLQKENIIDESGMPKERFSAEFPKEGPSILRIQQVVRGDSAAYFCASSPRVGQTGEAFFGQGTRLTVV.

The chain has TRBV21-1 and TRBJ2-3; the table's TRBD2 call for D was not verified on the DNA. TRBV21-1 is a recognized pseudogene. This CDR3 region has 16 residues. This CDR3 reads CASSNSWVACTDTQYF. In DNA form, the CDR3 reads TGTGCCAGCAGCAACTCTTGGGTAGCCTGCACAGATACGCAGTATTTT.

This clone was counted once. This sequence joins TRBV2 and TRBJ2-3; D perhaps matches TRBD1 (5 bases). In germline, CDR1 is SNHLY, CDR2 FYNNEI. The CDR3 is 12 amino acids. Between the trimmed V and J ends, which lost 6 bases and 4 bases, there was a span of 8 bases. The chain's CDR3 is CASSQGPDTQYF. CDR3 DNA sequence: TGTGCCAGCAGCCAGGGTCCAGATACGCAGTATTTT.